These 29 T cell receptor beta chains originate from one sample sequenced in a study of metastatic and nonmetastatic thyroid tumors. TCRdb re-called clones via MiXCR from the PCR reads. The sample lists roughly 70,000 clones; roughly 18% were seen once. Thyroid surgery had not been preceded by any treatment in any patient. Material: blood. These receptor sequences come from a female donor with papillary thyroid cancer or a benign thyroid nodule (not recorded which). Some clones in this sample may be carry-over from other donors' samples.

This clone was found many times. The chain's CDR3 is CASSDWTGGNSPLHF. For the CDR3, the DNA is TGTGCCAGCAGTGACTGGACAGGGGGGAATTCACCCCTCCACTTT. J is TRBJ1-6 and V is TRBV2, with 10 bases lining up with TRBD1. After removal of 3 bases from V and 7 bases from J, the junction contained 3 bases not matched to a gene. CDR3 length: 15 residues. Germline V gives CDR1 SNHLY, CDR2 FYNNEI.

This clone was counted only a few times. The chain uses TRBV24-1 and TRBJ2-1; 11 bases are a match to TRBD1. The CDR3 runs 15 residues. Germline lookup yields CDR1 KGHDR and CDR2 SFDVKD. V was clipped by 2 bases and J by 10 bases; unmatched bases: 6. As DNA, the CDR3 is TGTGCCACCAGTGATTCGGGACAGGGGGTTCGGGAGCAGTTCTTC. Encoded protein: CATSDSGQGVREQFF.

This clone was observed once. A clone one base away is much larger, so this may be a read error. The CDR3 DNA sequence: TGTGCCAGCACACCTGTTATGAACACTGAAGCTTTCTTT. The encoded protein is CASTPVMNTEAFF. The chain couples TRBV7-9 to TRBJ1-1; no firm D call. V was cut by 7 bases and J by 0 bases, with 9 bases left in between. This CDR3 region has 13 residues. Per the germline V gene, CDR1 is SEHNR and CDR2 is FQNEAQ (reference sequence).

This clone has at least ten counts. The rearrangement uses TRBV27 and TRBJ2-7; D call uncertain. The germline V and J ends were trimmed by 6 bases and 3 bases, with 9 bases remaining between them. This CDR3 comprises 12 residues. Germline-derived CDR1 and CDR2 are MNHEY and SMNVEV (reference sequence). The CDR3, as DNA: TGTGCCAGCAGCGCCGTGGGCTACGAGCAGTACTTC. This gives the protein CASSAVGYEQYF.

As regards this clone: An end of the junction differs from the germline gene, which may be a read error. The J gene is TRBJ1-2, the V gene TRBV6-1; the match to TRBD1 covers 9 bases. CDR3 length: 13 amino acids. CDR1 MNHNS and CDR2 SASEGT come from the germline V gene. This CDR3 reads CASGQGLNYVYTF. The CDR3 nucleotides are TGTGCCAGCGGACAGGGGCTGAACTATGTCTACACCTTC.

This clone was observed at least ten times. J is TRBJ2-2 and V is TRBV9; D remains ambiguous. This CDR3 has 12 residues. Germline CDR1 and CDR2: SGDLS and YYNGEE. Between the trimmed V and J ends, which lost 6 bases and 0 bases, there was a span of 3 bases. In DNA form, the CDR3 reads TGTGCCAGCACCACGAACACCGGGGAGCTGTTTTTT. It encodes CASTTNTGELFF.

This clone was counted between two and nine times. A much larger clone differs from this one at a single base, so this may be a read error. The chain is built from TRBV29-1 and TRBJ1-1; unclear D gene. The germline CDR1 and CDR2 sequences are SQVTM and ANQGSEA. The germline V and J ends were trimmed by 8 bases and 2 bases, with 15 bases remaining between them. The CDR3 runs to 13 residues. CDR3 nucleotide sequence: TGCAGCCCCCGGAGTCAGGCCAACACTGAAGCTTTCTTT. It yields the protein CSPRSQANTEAFF.

This clone came up many times. This sequence joins TRBV7-9 and TRBJ1-5; no clear D gene. V lost 1 base and J lost 6, with 7 bases in between. Germline V gene sequence: CDR1 SEHNR, CDR2 FQNEAQ (reference sequence). This CDR3 contains 13 residues. CDR3 nucleotide sequence: TGTGCCAGCAGCTTAGAGACGGGTCAGCCCCAGCATTTT. Its translation: CASSLETGQPQHF.

This clone was detected many times. The chain's CDR3 is CASSLAVSPEGNQPQHF. The CDR3 nucleotides read TGTGCCAGCAGCTTAGCGGTAAGCCCGGAGGGCAATCAGCCCCAGCATTTT. The J gene is TRBJ1-5, the V gene TRBV7-8; D uncertain. CDR1 SGHVS and CDR2 FQNEAQ come from the germline V gene. The V and J ends lost 0 bases and 2 bases respectively, with 14 bases between them. The CDR3 has 17 residues.

V is TRBV28 and J is TRBJ2-7; D unresolved. Germline V gene data show CDR1 as MDHEN and CDR2 as SYDVKM. CDR3 length: 13 residues. V was clipped by 4 bases and J by 3 bases, with 10 bases between them. The CDR3 loop is CASSSLDSYEQYF. Written as DNA, the CDR3 is TGTGCCAGCAGTTCCCTAGATAGCTACGAGCAGTACTTC.

The table lists this clone with many counts. This chain connects TRBV5-1 to TRBJ1-2; no clear D. The CDR3 is 12 amino acids. Germline V CDR1 and CDR2: SGHRS, YFSETQ. V was clipped by 3 bases and J by 3 bases, with 6 bases between them. The DNA of the CDR3 is TGCGCCAGCAGCTATCCGGACTATGGCTACACCTTC. This sequence encodes CASSYPDYGYTF.

This clone showed up many times. The chain couples TRBV7-9 to TRBJ1-1, with D unclear. The V end lost 0 bases, the J end lost 4 bases, and 3 bases lay between the germline ends. Germline V gene lookup returns CDR1 SEHNR and CDR2 FQNEAQ (reference sequence). The CDR3 length is 12 residues. The CDR3 nucleotides are TGTGCCAGCAGCTTAGCGGCCACTGAAGCTTTCTTT. Residues: CASSLAATEAFF. The full variable domain, rest sourced from reference TRBV7-9 and TRBJ1-1, is DTGVSQNPRHKITKRGQNVTFRCDPISEHNRLYWYRQTLGQGPEFLTYFQNEAQLEKSRLLSDRFSAERPKGSFSTLEIQRTEQGDSAMYLCASSLAATEAFFGQGTRLTVV.

Worth noting for this clone: This may stem from a read error, because a much larger clone lies one nucleotide away. The chain combines TRBV5-6 with TRBJ1-4, with no clear D. Germline V CDR1 and CDR2: SGHDT, YYEEEE. Trimming took 1 base from V and 10 from J, leaving 14 bases between them. The CDR3 consists of 14 residues. CDR3 DNA: TGTGCCAGCAGCTTGAACATGGATAGCGTAAAACTGTTTTTT. This encodes CASSLNMDSVKLFF.

This clone has more than one count but fewer than ten. V usage is TRBV6-1 and J usage is TRBJ1-4; tentatively, D is TRBD1 (5 bases). CDR1 and CDR2 from the germline V gene are MNHNS and SASEGT. V was clipped by 6 bases and J by 3 bases, with 14 bases between them. There are 15 residues in the CDR3. The CDR3 sequence is CASSPRRGSNEKLFF. In DNA form, the CDR3 reads TGTGCCAGCAGCCCCCGACGGGGGTCTAATGAAAAACTGTTTTTT.

This clone was counted ten times or more. A much larger clone lies one base from this, so it may be a read error. The chain joins TRBV20-1 to TRBJ1-2; 7 bases map to TRBD1. This CDR3 has 14 residues. V lost 3 bases and J lost 4; bases outside the gene matches: 8. Germline CDR1 and CDR2: DFQATT and SNEGSKA (reference sequence). For the CDR3, the DNA is TGCAGTGCTAGTGGACAGGCGAACGGCTATGGCTACACCTTC. Translation: CSASGQANGYGYTF.

This clone was detected ten times or more. Other DNA sequences from this sample encode an identical CDR3 as well. The chain is built from TRBV10-1 and TRBJ2-1; maybe TRBD2 (8 bases). Deletions cut 1 base from V and 2 bases from J, with 15 bases between. Germline-derived CDR1 and CDR2 are WNHNN and SYGVQD (reference sequence). The CDR3 covers 17 residues. The CDR3 DNA is TGCGCCAGCAGTGAGTTTGCAGGGGGACTAGCCTACAATGAGCAGTTCTTC. Its protein product is CASSEFAGGLAYNEQFF.

This clone was counted at least ten times. This chain joins TRBV19 and TRBJ2-1; 7 positions agree with TRBD1. The V and J ends lost 7 bases and 3 bases, in that order; junction bases with no gene match: 6. Per the germline V gene, CDR1 is LNHDA and CDR2 is SQIVND (reference sequence). The CDR3 runs to 14 residues. The CDR3 DNA sequence: TGTGCCAGTACGGCCTCAGGGGGCTACAATGAGCAGTTCTTC. It codes for CASTASGGYNEQFF.

The table lists this clone with many counts. V is TRBV12-3 or TRBV12-4 and J is TRBJ1-1; 7 bases are a match to TRBD1. The ends lost 3 bases at V and 4 bases at J; junction bases unmatched: 11. The CDR3 has 16 amino acids. The CDR3 spells CASSFPAGGGVTEAFF. CDR3 nucleotide sequence: TGTGCCAGCAGTTTCCCGGCAGGGGGGGGGGTCACTGAAGCTTTCTTT.

This clone was picked up a small number of times. Since a much larger clone is just one base distant, this may be a read error. The V call is TRBV5-5, the J call TRBJ2-5; TRBD2 matches 7 bases. The CDR3 is made up of 16 amino acids. Germline CDR1 reads SGHKS; CDR2 reads YYEKEE (reference sequence). This CDR3 reads CAGSTMGLPGEETQYF. As DNA, the CDR3 is TGTGCCGGCAGCACGATGGGACTACCTGGGGAAGAGACCCAGTACTTC.

Many counts were recorded for this clone. The gene calls are TRBV20-1 and TRBJ1-1, with D unresolved. The germline CDR1 and CDR2 sequences are DFQATT and SNEGSKA (reference sequence). V shed 0 bases and J shed 0 bases, with 8 bases lying between them. This CDR3 contains 14 residues. This CDR3 is CSARDNRMNTEAFF. The CDR3 bases are TGCAGTGCTAGAGATAACAGAATGAACACTGAAGCTTTCTTT.

This clone has a count of ten or more. The chain joins TRBV7-9 to TRBJ1-4, with D unresolved. V was pared by 2 bases and J by 4 bases, with 11 bases between. Germline values: CDR1 SEHNR, CDR2 FQNEAQ (reference sequence). The CDR3 sequence is 15 residues long. As DNA, the CDR3 is TGTGCCAGCAGCTTATCTGCTCTGAGTAATGAAAAACTGTTTTTT. Its protein is CASSLSALSNEKLFF.

This clone has ten or more counts. The chain employs TRBV6-2 or TRBV6-3 and TRBJ2-5; D remains unclear. Deletions cut 4 bases from V and 1 base from J, with 4 bases between. Germline CDR1 MNHEY, CDR2 SVGEGT. The CDR3 consists of 12 residues. Written as DNA, the CDR3 is TGTGCCAGCAGTTCCCCCCAAGAGACCCAGTACTTC. Its translation: CASSSPQETQYF.

This clone has ten or more counts. The sample has other DNA sequences that encode this CDR3 too. This chain uses TRBV6-2 or TRBV6-3 with TRBJ1-2; 7 bases are shared with TRBD1. Germline trimming cut 4 bases from V and 3 bases from J; bases unmatched to any gene: 5. This CDR3 comprises 14 residues. CDR1 is MNHEY, CDR2 SVGEGT, per germline. CDR3 bases: TGTGCCAGCAGTTTCCGGGACAGAGACTATGGCTACACCTTC. The encoded protein is CASSFRDRDYGYTF.

This clone was picked up many times. This chain uses TRBV28 with TRBJ1-1, with a weak D call TRBD1 (5 bases). This CDR3 is built from 14 residues. V was pared by 2 bases and J by 4 bases, with 11 bases between. The germline CDR1 and CDR2 sequences are MDHEN and SYDVKM. The CDR3 spells CASSLRGGFTEAFF. CDR3 nucleotide sequence: TGTGCCAGCAGTTTACGGGGGGGTTTCACTGAAGCTTTCTTT.

This chain joins TRBV20-1 and TRBJ1-2; D possibly corresponds to TRBD1 (6 bases). V dropped 1 base and J dropped 3 bases, with 9 bases sitting between them. The CDR3 loop spans 13 amino acids. From germline, CDR1 is DFQATT and CDR2 SNEGSKA (reference sequence). The CDR3 region is CSARATGYYGYTF. CDR3 coding DNA: TGCAGTGCTAGAGCCACAGGGTACTATGGCTACACCTTC.

This clone appeared a few times. The rearrangement joins TRBV6-2 or TRBV6-3 to TRBJ2-2; D uncertain. Trimming took 2 bases from V and 1 from J, leaving 11 bases between them. The CDR3 totals 16 residues. Germline-derived CDR1 and CDR2 are MNHEY and SVGEGT. The CDR3 reads CASSYQAPGNTGELFF. For the CDR3, the DNA is TGTGCCAGCAGTTACCAGGCCCCAGGGAACACCGGGGAGCTGTTTTTT.

This clone was counted a few times. This sequence may be a read error, since a much larger clone differs from it by one base. V and J are TRBV29-1 and TRBJ2-3, with 8 bases identical to TRBD1. Germline V gene lookup returns CDR1 SQVTM and CDR2 ANQGSEA. This CDR3 spans 13 amino acids. Unmatched junction bases numbered 6, after V lost 4 bases and J lost 6 bases. The CDR3 nucleotides read TGCAGCGTTGGCTCACAGGGGGGCGATACGCAGTATTTT. This sequence encodes CSVGSQGGDTQYF.

Worth noting for this clone: The conserved phenylalanine or tryptophan normally closing the CDR3 is absent here, so this likely arose from a read error. The DNA is left out, because the CDR3 cannot be placed on it with certainty; the CDR3 is given as TCRdb lists it. The chain's CDR3 is CASSLLNG. The chain has TRBV7-3 and TRBJ2-6. The germline gives CDR1 SGHTA, CDR2 FQGTGA. The CDR3 adds up to 8 amino acids, both ends counted.

This clone was recorded many times. The gene calls are TRBV5-5 and TRBJ1-1; 7 nucleotides agree with TRBD1. The CDR3 is 11 residues long. Germline V lookup: CDR1 SGHKS, CDR2 YYEKEE (reference sequence). V lost 8 bases, J lost 10 bases, and 8 bases stayed unmatched. CDR3 coding DNA: TGTGCCAGTGCCCAGGGGGTCGTAGCTTTCTTT. Residues: CASAQGVVAFF.